The source of this T cell receptor beta chain is a study of early T cells in non-severe SARS-CoV-2 infection. TCRdb reanalysed the 5' RACE reads using MiXCR and keeps one entry per CDR3 protein. Of some 83,000 distinct CDR3 sequences detected, around 9.3% appear once; the ten largest clones hold around 8%. This clonotype was picked up a small number of times. Looked up from germline, CDR1 is LGHDT and CDR2 is YNNKEL (reference sequence). The CDR3 contains 18 residues. V was pared by 3 bases and J by 2 bases, with 10 bases of the junction left unmatched. This clonotype was obtained from an adult who was a healthcare worker with PCR-confirmed SARS-CoV-2 infection or an uninfected control (not recorded which). The sequencing here drew on whole blood, taken at baseline. This chain uses TRBV3-1 with TRBJ2-6; 7 bases agree with TRBD1. CDR3 DNA sequence: TGTGCCAGCAGCCATTCTTGGACAGGAAGTACTGGGGCCAACGTCCTGACTTTC. Translating gives CASSHSWTGSTGANVLTF.